The 4 T cell receptor beta chains below come from one sample, sequenced in a study of blood T cell repertoires in COVID-19. Profiled with immunoSEQ multiplex PCR; TCRdb holds only in-frame clones, not every one. Counted here are approximately 330,000 clones, around 87% occurring once; the ten biggest clones make up roughly 4%. The material sequenced was peripheral blood. The source of these receptors is a woman in her forties or fifties with active or convalescent COVID-19.

This rearrangement joins TRBV7-2 to TRBJ1-1, with a possible D match to TRBD1 (5 bases). Germline V gene lookup returns CDR1 SGHTA and CDR2 FQGNSA. CDR3 size: 16 residues. The germline V and J ends were trimmed by 1 base and 0 bases, with 12 bases remaining between them. The CDR3 is CASSLEVTAMNTEAFF. For the CDR3, the DNA is TGTGCCAGCAGCTTAGAAGTGACAGCCATGAACACTGAAGCTTTCTTT.

V gene TRBV5-6 combines with J gene TRBJ2-7; D might be TRBD2 (6 bases). The germline gives CDR1 SGHDT, CDR2 YYEEEE. Trimming left V 0 bases short and J 6 bases short, with 7 bases between. The CDR3 covers 12 residues. DNA for the CDR3: TGTGCCAGCAGCTTGGCCGGGGGCGAGCAGTACTTC. Translation: CASSLAGGEQYF.

The chain is built from TRBV19 and TRBJ2-1; D is possibly TRBD2 (6 bases). V lost 6 bases and J lost 0, with 12 bases in between. Per the germline V gene, CDR1 is LNHDA and CDR2 is SQIVND (reference sequence). The length of the CDR3 is 15 residues. The CDR3, as DNA: TGTGCCAGTAGCCTAGACGGGAGCTCCTACAATGAGCAGTTCTTC. Protein: CASSLDGSSYNEQFF.

The chain recombines TRBV2 with TRBJ1-6; D not certain. The V gene lost 3 bases and the J gene lost 11 bases, with 8 bases spanning the gap. This CDR3 spans 12 amino acids. Germline-derived CDR1 and CDR2 are SNHLY and FYNNEI. The CDR3 nucleotides are TGTGCCAGCAGTGACGGTTCGGCACCCCTCCACTTT. Translating gives CASSDGSAPLHF.